This T cell receptor (beta chain) was captured by sequencing in a study of CD4 T cells in relation to SARS-CoV-2 and coronaviruses. Study-wide background: TCR beta CDR3s were sequenced after roughly nine-day antigen culture of PBMCs.

Repertoires were generated with immunoSEQ multiplex PCR, while TCRdb's copy carries only in-frame clones and drops some. The sample comprises approximately 20,000 clones, about 70% of which are singletons, and around 20% rests with the top ten. Worth noting for this clone: What it binds is unknown.

The unexposed donors gave CD4+ T cells in about 2010-2018, prior to COVID-19. After ten to eleven days of culture, CD4+ T cells were isolated. V lost 5 bases, J lost 4 bases, and 6 bases stayed unmatched. In germline, CDR1 is MRHNA, CDR2 SNTAGT. The CDR3 has 14 residues. The rearrangement joins TRBV6-4 to TRBJ2-3; TRBD2 aligns across 7 bases. This clonotype was sampled from a human donor in good health. The sample taken for sequencing was CD4+ T cells from PBMCs, cultured in vitro. The CDR3 DNA sequence: TGTGCCAGCAGTTCTATTGCGGGAGCAGATACGCAGTATTTT. This translates into CASSSIAGADTQYF.